Given below is one T cell receptor (beta chain) in context. Antigen: not known. The data derive from a study of response to subunit inactivated influenza vaccine. TCRdb used MiXCR to reprocess the RT-PCR reads, holding one entry per CDR3 protein. The sample lists some 500,000 distinct CDR3 sequences, approximately 15% occurring once. Study findings and constraints: Every seasonal influenza vaccination brings in few new T cells, the authors suggested.

The source material was CD4+ T cells sorted from PBMCs, sampled less than 30 months after vaccination. The clonotype comes from a man between 50 and 69 years old who received an inactivated influenza vaccine.

The CDR3 DNA sequence: TGTGCCAGCAGCCTTGGACAGACCCTTTCCTCCTATGGCTACACCTTC. Residues: CASSLGQTLSSYGYTF. This chain joins TRBV7-2 and TRBJ1-2, with D perhaps TRBD1 (6 bases). The CDR3 loop spans 16 amino acids. The germline gives CDR1 SGHTA, CDR2 FQGNSA. The germline V and J ends were trimmed by 5 bases and 4 bases, with 20 bases remaining between them.